This T cell receptor beta chain is drawn from a study of blood T cell repertoires in COVID-19. As for the study in general: Researchers got acute and convalescent COVID-19 samples from the United States, Italy and Spain. Nucleic acid was either cDNA or gDNA, and it came from T cells, B-cell-depleted T cells, or PBMCs.

Per the authors' pipeline: Counts of nucleated cells, estimated from reference gene primer amplification, were obtained. Some clones are missing from TCRdb's copy, which holds only in-frame ones; the method was immunoSEQ multiplex PCR. The V and J calls and clone size come from that table; D and trimming were worked out from the DNA. Among around 61,000 clones listed, roughly 89% were seen once. Germline CDR1 and CDR2: SNHLY and FYNNEI. The V segment lost 6 bases and the J segment 4 bases; nucleotides outside the gene matches: 7. There are 15 residues in the CDR3. This TCR was recovered from a woman aged 60 to 75 with COVID-19, enrolled during active disease. J is TRBJ1-2 and V is TRBV2; TRBD1 matches at 11 bases. Sequencing was performed on peripheral blood. In DNA, the CDR3 is TGTGCCAGCAGCTTAGGACAGGGGGCTGGCTATGGCTACACCTTC. Its translation is CASSLGQGAGYGYTF.